These T cell receptor beta chains were read from a single sample in a study of human T cells and chemical hapten exposure. TCRdb processed the RACE reads anew with MiXCR; each CDR3 protein has one entry. The repertoire holds 95,000 to 150,000 distinct CDR3 sequences, with approximately 14% as singletons. This specimen was whole blood, taken in connection with sensitization to the hapten diphenylcyclopropenone (DPC). The receptors come from a man between 18 and 35 years old with alopecia areata. Some clones in this sample may be carry-over from other donors' samples. CDR3s include the opening cysteine and the closing phenylalanine or tryptophan. The D gene is left open where the match is weak. Clone size, where shown, is once, few, many, or a class for clones that have expanded.

clone_size j_call d_call v_call cdr3_aa cdr3_nt
few TRBJ1-1 TRBD1 TRBV7-2 CASSADRAGTEAFF TGTGCCAGCAGCGCGGACAGGGCGGGCACTGAAGCTTTCTTT
NA TRBJ2-5 TRBD1 TRBV28 CASSFLMRTGRETQYF TGTGCCAGCAGTTTTCTTATGAGGACAGGGCGTGAGACCCAGTACTTC
NA TRBJ2-1 NA TRBV2 CASSDTGPAYNEQFF TGTGCCAGCAGTGACACAGGGCCTGCCTACAATGAGCAGTTCTTC
NA TRBJ2-1 TRBD1 TRBV20-1 CSYFAGGSYNEQFF TGCAGTTATTTCGCAGGGGGCTCCTACAATGAGCAGTTCTTC
few TRBJ1-5 NA TRBV1 CTSRLLTGDYSNQPQHF TGCACCAGCAGACTCTTAACAGGAGATTATAGCAATCAGCCCCAGCATTTT
NA TRBJ1-2 NA TRBV7-9 CASSLGNTGYGYTF TGTGCCAGCAGCTTAGGGAATACTGGCTATGGCTACACCTTC
NA TRBJ2-3 NA TRBV14 CASSQVSAGPQYF TGTGCCAGCAGCCAAGTGTCGGCGGGCCCGCAGTATTTT
NA TRBJ1-2 NA TRBV2 CASIEQFTDGYTF TGTGCCAGCATCGAACAGTTTACCGATGGCTACACCTTC
many TRBJ2-2 NA TRBV12-3/TRBV12-4 CASSSRHTGELFF TGTGCCAGCAGTTCCCGACATACCGGGGAGCTGTTTTTT
NA TRBJ1-1 TRBD1 TRBV20-1 CSATRQGSNTEAFF TGCAGTGCTACGAGACAGGGTTCGAACACTGAAGCTTTCTTT
NA TRBJ2-2 TRBD2 TRBV27 CASTSLRAGGLVTGELFF TGTGCCAGCACATCCCTGAGAGCGGGGGGCTTGGTCACCGGGGAGCTGTTTTTT
few TRBJ2-2 NA TRBV7-9 CASSPAGAQNGELFF TGTGCCAGCAGCCCCGCGGGGGCGCAGAACGGGGAGCTGTTTTTT
few TRBJ2-5 TRBD1 TRBV6-5 CASSYMGPGQQETQYF TGTGCCAGCAGTTACATGGGGCCGGGACAGCAAGAGACCCAGTACTTC
many TRBJ2-5 NA TRBV12-3/TRBV12-4 CASSFDGETQYF TGTGCCAGCAGTTTTGATGGAGAGACCCAGTACTTC
few TRBJ1-5 NA TRBV12-3/TRBV12-4 CASSLDWGGNQPQHF TGTGCCAGCAGTTTAGATTGGGGTGGTAATCAGCCCCAGCATTTT
few TRBJ1-1 TRBD1 TRBV20-1 CSAIPRTGWTEAFF TGCAGTGCTATCCCCCGGACAGGGTGGACTGAAGCTTTCTTT
NA TRBJ2-3 NA TRBV12-3/TRBV12-4 CASSLVRVSDTQYF TGTGCCAGCAGTTTAGTACGTGTTTCAGATACGCAGTATTTT
few TRBJ2-3 TRBD2 TRBV20-1 CSARSPRLAGGNTDTQYF TGCAGTGCTAGATCTCCCCGACTAGCGGGGGGAAACACAGATACGCAGTATTTT
NA TRBJ2-6 NA TRBV4-1 CASSQLLDWANVLTF TGCGCCAGCAGCCAACTGTTGGATTGGGCCAACGTCCTGACTTTC
many TRBJ2-1 NA TRBV2 CASSEAGTGKQFF TGTGCCAGCAGTGAAGCGGGCACAGGTAAGCAGTTCTTC
few TRBJ2-5 NA TRBV15 CATSTPDTEGQETQYF TGTGCCACCAGCACCCCAGACACCGAAGGGCAAGAGACCCAGTACTTC
NA TRBJ1-5 NA TRBV19 CASSTSILNPQHF TGTGCCAGTAGTACTTCAATACTCAATCCCCAGCATTTT
NA TRBJ2-2 TRBD2 TRBV20-1 CSARDGGRSSPLTGELFF TGCAGTGCTAGAGACGGGGGGAGGTCTTCTCCCCTCACCGGGGAGCTGTTTTTT
NA TRBJ1-1 NA TRBV6-2/TRBV6-3 CASLLTANTEAFF TGTGCCAGCCTTTTAACAGCGAACACTGAAGCTTTCTTT
NA TRBJ1-2 NA TRBV5-1 CASSPSGTPYGYTF TGCGCCAGCAGCCCCTCCGGGACACCCTATGGCTACACCTTC
few TRBJ1-1 NA TRBV10-3 CAISPGTLLNTEAFF TGTGCCATCAGTCCGGGGACATTATTGAACACTGAAGCTTTCTTT
many TRBJ1-1 NA TRBV7-9 CASRGDRWNTEAFF TGTGCCAGCAGGGGTGACAGATGGAACACTGAAGCTTTCTTT
NA TRBJ2-3 NA TRBV7-9 CASSLTGSYTDTQYF TGTGCCAGCAGCTTAACGGGGTCCTACACAGATACGCAGTATTTT
few TRBJ1-4 NA TRBV6-5 CATLPGEATNEKLFF TGTGCCACCCTCCCGGGGGAAGCAACTAATGAAAAACTGTTTTTT
few TRBJ2-2 TRBD1 TRBV7-9 CASSHGQGAGTGELFF TGTGCCAGCAGCCATGGACAGGGGGCCGGCACCGGGGAGCTGTTTTTT
few TRBJ2-5 NA TRBV2 CATTNRDRAVETQYF TGTGCCACCACCAATCGGGACCGGGCGGTGGAGACCCAGTACTTC
few TRBJ1-1 NA TRBV11-2 CASSSKAPGWSGTEAFF TGTGCCAGCAGCTCTAAAGCCCCAGGGTGGTCGGGCACTGAAGCTTTCTTT
NA TRBJ1-6 TRBD1 TRBV20-1 CSAPTGGAFNSPLHF TGCAGTGCTCCTACAGGGGGTGCATTTAATTCACCCCTCCACTTT
NA TRBJ2-2 NA TRBV6-2/TRBV6-3 CASRGRDFTGELFF TGTGCCAGCAGGGGCAGGGATTTCACCGGGGAGCTGTTTTTT
many TRBJ1-2 NA TRBV7-3 CASSLTGRHYGYTF TGTGCCAGCAGCTTAACAGGGAGACACTATGGCTACACCTTC
NA TRBJ1-2 NA TRBV20-1 CSAKADRFPTF TGCAGTGCTAAAGCGGACCGATTCCCTACCTTC